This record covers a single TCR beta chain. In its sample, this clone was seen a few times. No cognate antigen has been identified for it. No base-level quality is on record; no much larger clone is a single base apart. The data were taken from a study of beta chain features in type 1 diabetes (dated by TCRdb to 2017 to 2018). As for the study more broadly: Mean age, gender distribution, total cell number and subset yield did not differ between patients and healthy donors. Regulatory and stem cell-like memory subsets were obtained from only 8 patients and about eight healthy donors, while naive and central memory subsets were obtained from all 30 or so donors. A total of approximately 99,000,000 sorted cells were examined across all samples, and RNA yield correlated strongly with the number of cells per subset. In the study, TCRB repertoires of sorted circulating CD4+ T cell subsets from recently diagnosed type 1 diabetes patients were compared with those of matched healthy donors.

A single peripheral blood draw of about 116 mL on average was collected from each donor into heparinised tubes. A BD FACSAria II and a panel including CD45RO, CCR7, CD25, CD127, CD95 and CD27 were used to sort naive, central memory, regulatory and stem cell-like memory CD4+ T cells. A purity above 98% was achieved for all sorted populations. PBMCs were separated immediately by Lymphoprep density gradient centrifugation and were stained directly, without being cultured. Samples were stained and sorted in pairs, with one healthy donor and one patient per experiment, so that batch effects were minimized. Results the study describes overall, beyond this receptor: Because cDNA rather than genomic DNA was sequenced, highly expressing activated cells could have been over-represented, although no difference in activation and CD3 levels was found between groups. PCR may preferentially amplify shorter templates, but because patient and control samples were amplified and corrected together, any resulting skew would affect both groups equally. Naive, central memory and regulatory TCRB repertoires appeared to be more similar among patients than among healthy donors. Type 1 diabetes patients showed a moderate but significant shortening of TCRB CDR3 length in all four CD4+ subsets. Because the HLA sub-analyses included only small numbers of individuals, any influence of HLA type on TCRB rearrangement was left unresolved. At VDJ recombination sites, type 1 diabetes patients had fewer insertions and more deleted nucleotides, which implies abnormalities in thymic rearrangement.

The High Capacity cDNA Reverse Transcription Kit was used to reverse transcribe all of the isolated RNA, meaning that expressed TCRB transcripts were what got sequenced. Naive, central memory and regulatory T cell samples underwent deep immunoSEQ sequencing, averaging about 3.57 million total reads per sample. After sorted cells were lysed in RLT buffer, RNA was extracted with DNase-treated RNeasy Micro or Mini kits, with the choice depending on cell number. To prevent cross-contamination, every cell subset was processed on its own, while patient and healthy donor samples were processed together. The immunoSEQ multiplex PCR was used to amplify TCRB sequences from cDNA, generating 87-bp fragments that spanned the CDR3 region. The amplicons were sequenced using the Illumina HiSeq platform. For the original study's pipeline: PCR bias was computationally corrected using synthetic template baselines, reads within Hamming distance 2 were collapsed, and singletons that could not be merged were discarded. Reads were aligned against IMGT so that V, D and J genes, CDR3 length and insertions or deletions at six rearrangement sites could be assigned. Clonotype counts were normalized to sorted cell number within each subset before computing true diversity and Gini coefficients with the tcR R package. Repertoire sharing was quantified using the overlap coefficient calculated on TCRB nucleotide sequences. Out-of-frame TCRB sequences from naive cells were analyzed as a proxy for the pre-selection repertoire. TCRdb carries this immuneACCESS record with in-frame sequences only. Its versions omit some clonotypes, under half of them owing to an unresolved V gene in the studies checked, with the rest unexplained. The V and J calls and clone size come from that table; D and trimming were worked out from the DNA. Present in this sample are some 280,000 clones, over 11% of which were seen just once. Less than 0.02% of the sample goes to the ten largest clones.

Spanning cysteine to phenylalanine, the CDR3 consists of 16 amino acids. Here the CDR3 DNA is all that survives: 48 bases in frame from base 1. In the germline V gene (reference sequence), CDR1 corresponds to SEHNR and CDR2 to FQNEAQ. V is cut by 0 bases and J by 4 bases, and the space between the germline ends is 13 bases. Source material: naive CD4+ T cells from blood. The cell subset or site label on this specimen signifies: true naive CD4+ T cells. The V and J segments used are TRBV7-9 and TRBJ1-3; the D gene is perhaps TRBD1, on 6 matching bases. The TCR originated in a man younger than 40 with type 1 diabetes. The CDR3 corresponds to CASSLAPQGSGNTIYF. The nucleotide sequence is TGTGCCAGCAGCTTAGCGCCACAGGGCTCGGGAAACACCATATATTTT.